This T cell receptor (beta chain) derives from a study of cytomegalovirus exposure and HLA in healthy donors. This CDR3 comprises 15 residues. V shed 0 bases, J shed 6 bases, and the junction held 3 bases outside the gene matches. The germline gives CDR1 SGDLS, CDR2 YYNGEE. 13 Jbeta primers and 60 Vbeta primers were used for the PCR. The authors' processing: A later analysis tallied about 80 million unique TCR beta chains, 9.5 million to 14 million of them shared. The method was immunoSEQ multiplex PCR; TCRdb's version includes in-frame clones alone and lacks a portion of them. V and J calls plus clone size are reproduced from that table; the DNA served to infer D and trimming. Here the sample spans 99,000 or so clones, 75% to 85% being singletons. The study, taken as a whole, reports: Accurate prediction of most subjects' HLA-A and HLA-B alleles from TCR beta sequences was reported. Owing to their indistinguishability, certain V segments, notably TRBV6-2 and TRBV6-3, were excluded. Across HLA loci, a later analysis found differing TCR association rates, with DRB1 most and HLA-C fewest.

This clone was seen repeatedly, ten times or more. Its antigen remains unknown. Sequenced material: PBMCs. The rearrangement joins TRBV9 to TRBJ2-1; 10 bases agree with TRBD2. This receptor was taken from a man younger than 35 in good health and CMV-seronegative. The CDR3: CASSVEGLASNEQFF. As DNA, the CDR3 is TGTGCCAGCAGCGTAGAGGGACTAGCGAGCAATGAGCAGTTCTTC.